This TCR beta chain was identified in a study of blood T cell repertoires in COVID-19. Study-level background: T cells, B-cell-depleted T cells, or PBMCs supplied cDNA or gDNA.

V was pared by 7 bases and J by 6 bases, with 16 bases between. CDR3 length: 15 amino acids. Germline CDR1 and CDR2: MNHEY and SVGAGI. Participant reports of clinical history set cohort assignment. Clones were sequenced by immunoSEQ multiplex PCR, and TCRdb holds only the in-frame ones, with some missing. The sample has under 350,000 clones, approximately 86% seen once. The sequenced sample was PBMCs or T cells enriched from blood (not recorded which). This chain joins TRBV6-5 and TRBJ1-6, with D unresolved. This receptor was identified in a woman in her thirties or forties with acute COVID-19. CDR3 sequence: CASMIVETFNSPLHF. The CDR3 DNA is TGTGCCAGCATGATCGTGGAGACTTTTAATTCACCCCTCCACTTT.